This T cell receptor (beta chain) was recovered during a study of cytomegalovirus exposure and HLA in healthy donors. On this clone: Its cognate antigen is unknown.

The PCR used 60 Vbeta and 13 Jbeta primers. Authors' processing steps: Later, 65 million to 85 million unique TCR beta chains were counted in an analysis, and about 12 million of them were shared. Profiled with immunoSEQ multiplex PCR; TCRdb holds only in-frame clones, not every one. V and J calls and clone size come straight from that table; D and trimming were deduced from the DNA. The data hold around 130,000 clones, with around 81% observed a single time. This CDR3 is built from 15 residues. Germline V gene lookup returns CDR1 MNHEY and CDR2 SMNVEV (reference sequence). The germline V and J ends were trimmed by 5 bases and 0 bases, with 11 bases remaining between them. Study conclusions and caveats: Data from an earlier analysis indicated that most TCR beta V segments were productive either about 90% or about 30% of the time.

This TCR came from a man younger than 35 in good health and CMV-seronegative. Sequenced input: PBMCs. The rearrangement links TRBV27 to TRBJ1-5; D possibly corresponds to TRBD1 (5 bases). CDR3 loop: CASSVDRYSNQPQHF. DNA for the CDR3: TGTGCCAGCAGTGTTGACAGATATAGCAATCAGCCCCAGCATTTT.